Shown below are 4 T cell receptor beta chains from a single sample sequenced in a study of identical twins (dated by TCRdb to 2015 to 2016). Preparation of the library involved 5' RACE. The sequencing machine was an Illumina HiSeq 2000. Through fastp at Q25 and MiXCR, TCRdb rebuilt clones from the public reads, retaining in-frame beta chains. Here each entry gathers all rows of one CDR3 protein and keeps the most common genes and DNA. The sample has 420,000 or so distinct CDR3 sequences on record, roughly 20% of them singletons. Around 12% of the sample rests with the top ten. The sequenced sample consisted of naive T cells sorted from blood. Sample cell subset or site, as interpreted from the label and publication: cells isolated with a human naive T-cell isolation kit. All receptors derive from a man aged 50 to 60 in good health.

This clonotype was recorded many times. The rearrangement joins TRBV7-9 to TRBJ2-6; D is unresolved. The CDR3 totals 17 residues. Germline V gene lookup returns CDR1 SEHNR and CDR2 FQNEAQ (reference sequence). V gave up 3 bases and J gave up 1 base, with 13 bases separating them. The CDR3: CASSLPKLSSGANVLTF. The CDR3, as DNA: TGTGCCAGCAGCTTGCCGAAATTAAGTTCTGGGGCCAACGTCCTGACTTTC.

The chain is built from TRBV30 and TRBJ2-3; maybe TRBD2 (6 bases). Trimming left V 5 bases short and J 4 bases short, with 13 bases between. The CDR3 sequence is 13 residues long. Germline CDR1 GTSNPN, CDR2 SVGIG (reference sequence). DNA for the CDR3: TGTGCCTGGTCGTGGGAGCGGGCAGATACGCAGTATTTT. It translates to CAWSWERADTQYF.

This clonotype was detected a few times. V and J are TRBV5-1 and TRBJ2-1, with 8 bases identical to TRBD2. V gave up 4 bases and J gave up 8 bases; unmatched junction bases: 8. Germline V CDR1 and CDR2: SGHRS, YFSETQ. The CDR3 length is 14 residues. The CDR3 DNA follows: TGCGCCAGCAGCAGCGATAGCGGGGTTGATGAGCAGTTCTTC. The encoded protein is CASSSDSGVDEQFF. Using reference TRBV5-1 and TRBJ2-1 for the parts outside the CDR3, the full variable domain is KAGVTQTPRYLIKTRGQQVTLSCSPISGHRSVSWYQQTPGQGLQFLFEYFSETQRNKGNFPGRFSGRQFSNSRSEMNVSTLELGDSALYLCASSSDSGVDEQFFGPGTRLTVL.

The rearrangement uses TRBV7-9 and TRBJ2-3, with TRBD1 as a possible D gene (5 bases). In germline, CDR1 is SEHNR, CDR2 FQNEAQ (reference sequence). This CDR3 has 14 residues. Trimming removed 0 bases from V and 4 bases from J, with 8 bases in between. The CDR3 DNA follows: TGTGCCAGCAGCTTAGCCCAACAGGCAGATACGCAGTATTTT. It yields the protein CASSLAQQADTQYF.